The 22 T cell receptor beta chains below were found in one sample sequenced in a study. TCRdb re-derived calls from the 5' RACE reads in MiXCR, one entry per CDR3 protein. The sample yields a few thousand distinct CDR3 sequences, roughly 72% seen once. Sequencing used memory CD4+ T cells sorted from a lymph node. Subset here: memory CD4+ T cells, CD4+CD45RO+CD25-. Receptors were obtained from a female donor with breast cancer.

DNA for the CDR3: TGCAGCCTCCTGACTAGCGGGTCAGACAATGAGCAGTTCTTC. Encoded protein: CSLLTSGSDNEQFF. V is TRBV29-1 and J is TRBJ2-1; TRBD2 matches at 10 bases. In germline, CDR1 is SQVTM, CDR2 ANQGSEA. Losses at the gene ends were 8 bases for V and 5 bases for J; bases not matched to a gene: 9. The CDR3 has 14 amino acids.

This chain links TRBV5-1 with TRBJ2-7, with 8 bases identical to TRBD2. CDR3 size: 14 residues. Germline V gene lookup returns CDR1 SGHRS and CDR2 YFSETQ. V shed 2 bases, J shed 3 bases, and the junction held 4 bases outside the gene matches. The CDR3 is CASSLSSGDYEQYF. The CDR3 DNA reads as TGCGCCAGCAGCTTAAGTAGCGGGGACTACGAGCAGTACTTC.

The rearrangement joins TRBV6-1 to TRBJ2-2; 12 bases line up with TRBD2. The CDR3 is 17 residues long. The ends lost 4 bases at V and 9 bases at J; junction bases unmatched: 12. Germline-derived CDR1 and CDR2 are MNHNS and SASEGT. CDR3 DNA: TGTGCCAGCAGTGCCGCTGGGGGACTAGCGGGTCGTAGGGAGCTGTTTTTT. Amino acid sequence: CASSAAGGLAGRRELFF.

The CDR3 bases are TGTGCCACCAGTGGAGAGGCGGTGGCTACCGGGGAGCTGTTTTTT. Its translation is CATSGEAVATGELFF. The V and J genes are TRBV24-1 and TRBJ2-2; no clear D gene. The CDR3 is 15 amino acids. CDR1 is KGHDR and CDR2 is SFDVKD in the germline V gene. Between the trimmed V and J ends, which lost 5 bases and 5 bases, there was a span of 14 bases.

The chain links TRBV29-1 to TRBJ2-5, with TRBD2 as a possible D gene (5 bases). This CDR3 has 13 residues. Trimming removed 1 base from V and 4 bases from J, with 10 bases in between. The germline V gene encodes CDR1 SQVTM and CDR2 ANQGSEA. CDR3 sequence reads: CSVEGFRGETQYF. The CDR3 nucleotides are TGCAGCGTTGAAGGCTTTCGGGGAGAGACCCAGTACTTC.

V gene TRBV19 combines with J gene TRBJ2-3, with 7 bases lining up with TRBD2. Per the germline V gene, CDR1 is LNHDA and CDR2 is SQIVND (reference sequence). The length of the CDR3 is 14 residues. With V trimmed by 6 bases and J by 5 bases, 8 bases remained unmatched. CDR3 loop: CASSVAGRGDTQYF. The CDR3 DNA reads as TGTGCCAGTAGCGTAGCGGGCCGAGGAGATACGCAGTATTTT.

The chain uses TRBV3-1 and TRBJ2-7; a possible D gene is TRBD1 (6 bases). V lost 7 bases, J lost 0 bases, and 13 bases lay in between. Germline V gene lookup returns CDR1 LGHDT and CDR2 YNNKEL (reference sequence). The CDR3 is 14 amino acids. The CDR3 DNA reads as TGTGCCAGCACCCCCGGGACAAGCTCCTACGAGCAGTACTTC. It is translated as CASTPGTSSYEQYF.

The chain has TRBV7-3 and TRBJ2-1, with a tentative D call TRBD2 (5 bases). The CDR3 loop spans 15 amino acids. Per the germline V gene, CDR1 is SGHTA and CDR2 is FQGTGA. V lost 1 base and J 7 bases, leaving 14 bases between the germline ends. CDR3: CASSLNTPPGNEQFF. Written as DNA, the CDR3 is TGTGCCAGCAGCTTAAATACTCCCCCGGGGAATGAGCAGTTCTTC.

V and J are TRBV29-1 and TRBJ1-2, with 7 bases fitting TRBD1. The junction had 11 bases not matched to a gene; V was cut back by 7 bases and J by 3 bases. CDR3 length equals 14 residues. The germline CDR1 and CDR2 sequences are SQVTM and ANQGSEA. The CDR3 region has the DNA TGCAGCGGGGACTTTGGAGGGGGCTACTATGGCTACACCTTC. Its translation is CSGDFGGGYYGYTF.

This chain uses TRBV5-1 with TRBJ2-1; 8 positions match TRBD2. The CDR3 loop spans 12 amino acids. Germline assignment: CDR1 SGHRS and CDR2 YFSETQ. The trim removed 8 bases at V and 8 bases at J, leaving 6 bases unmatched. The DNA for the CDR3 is TGCGCCAGTATAGCGGGAAACGATGAGCAGTTCTTC. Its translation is CASIAGNDEQFF.

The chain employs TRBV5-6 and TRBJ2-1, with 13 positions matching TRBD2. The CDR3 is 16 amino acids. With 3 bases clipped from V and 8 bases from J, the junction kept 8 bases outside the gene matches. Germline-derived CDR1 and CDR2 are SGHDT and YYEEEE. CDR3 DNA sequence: TGTGCCAGCAGCTCGGGACTAGCGGGATCACGTTATGAGCAGTTCTTC. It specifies CASSSGLAGSRYEQFF.

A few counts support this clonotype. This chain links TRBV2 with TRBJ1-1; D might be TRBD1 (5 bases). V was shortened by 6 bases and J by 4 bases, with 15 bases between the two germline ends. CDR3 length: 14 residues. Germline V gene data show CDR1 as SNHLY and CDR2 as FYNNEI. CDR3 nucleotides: TGTGCCAGCAGGGCCGGGACGCCGGGCACTGAAGCTTTCTTT. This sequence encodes CASRAGTPGTEAFF.

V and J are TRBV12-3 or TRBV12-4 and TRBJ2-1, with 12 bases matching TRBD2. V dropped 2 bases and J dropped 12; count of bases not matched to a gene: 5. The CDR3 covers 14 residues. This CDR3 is CASSLTLAGGGQFF. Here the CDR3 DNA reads TGTGCCAGCAGTTTAACGCTAGCGGGAGGGGGGCAGTTCTTC.

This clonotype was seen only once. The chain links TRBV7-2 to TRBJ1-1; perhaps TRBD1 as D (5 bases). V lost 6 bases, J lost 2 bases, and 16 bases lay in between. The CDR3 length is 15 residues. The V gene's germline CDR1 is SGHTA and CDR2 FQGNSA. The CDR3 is CASSRLGQTNTEAFF. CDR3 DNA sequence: TGTGCCAGCAGTCGATTGGGGCAGACCAACACTGAAGCTTTCTTT.

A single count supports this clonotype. This CDR3 reads CASSLDNSPLHF. CDR3 nucleotides: TGTGCCAGCAGCCTTGATAATTCACCCCTCCACTTT. J is TRBJ1-6 and V is TRBV7-9; D not certain. Germline CDR1 SEHNR, CDR2 FQNEAQ (reference sequence). Trimming took 5 bases from V and 5 from J, leaving 4 bases between them. The CDR3 has 12 residues. Supplemented by reference TRBV7-9 and TRBJ1-6, the full variable domain reads DTGVSQNPRHKITKRGQNVTFRCDPISEHNRLYWYRQTLGQGPEFLTYFQNEAQLEKSRLLSDRFSAERPKGSFSTLEIQRTEQGDSAMYLCASSLDNSPLHFGNGTRLTVT.

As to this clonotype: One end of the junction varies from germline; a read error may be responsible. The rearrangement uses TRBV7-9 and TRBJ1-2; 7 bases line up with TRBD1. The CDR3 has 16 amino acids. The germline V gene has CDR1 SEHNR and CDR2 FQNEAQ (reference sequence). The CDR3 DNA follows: TGCGCCAGCAGCTTGTTCGGGACAGAGCCCATCTATGGCTACACCTTC. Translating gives CASSLFGTEPIYGYTF.

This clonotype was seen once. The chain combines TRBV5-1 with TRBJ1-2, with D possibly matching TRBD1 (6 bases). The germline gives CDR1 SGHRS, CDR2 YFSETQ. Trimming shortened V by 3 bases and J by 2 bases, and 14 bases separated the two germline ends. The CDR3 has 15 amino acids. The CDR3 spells CASSSFSGANYGYTF. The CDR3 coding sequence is TGCGCCAGCAGCTCTTTTTCAGGGGCGAACTATGGCTACACCTTC.

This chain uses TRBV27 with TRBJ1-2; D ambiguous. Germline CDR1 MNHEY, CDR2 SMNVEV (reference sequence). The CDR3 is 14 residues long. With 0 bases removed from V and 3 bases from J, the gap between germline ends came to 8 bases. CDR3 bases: TGTGCCAGCAGTTTATCAGGGTACGACTATGGCTACACCTTC. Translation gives CASSLSGYDYGYTF.

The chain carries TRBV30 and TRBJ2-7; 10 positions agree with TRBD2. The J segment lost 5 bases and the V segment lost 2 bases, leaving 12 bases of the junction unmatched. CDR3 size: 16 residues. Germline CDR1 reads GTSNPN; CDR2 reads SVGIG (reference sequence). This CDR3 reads CAWSRSLGLAGDEQYF. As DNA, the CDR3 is TGTGCCTGGAGTCGATCCCTAGGGCTAGCGGGGGACGAGCAGTACTTC. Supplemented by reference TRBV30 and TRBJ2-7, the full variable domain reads SQTIHQWPATLVQPVGSPLSLECTVEGTSNPNLYWYRQAAGRGLQLLFYSVGIGQISSEVPQNLSASRPQDRQFILSSKKLLLSDSGFYLCAWSRSLGLAGDEQYFGPGTRLTVT.

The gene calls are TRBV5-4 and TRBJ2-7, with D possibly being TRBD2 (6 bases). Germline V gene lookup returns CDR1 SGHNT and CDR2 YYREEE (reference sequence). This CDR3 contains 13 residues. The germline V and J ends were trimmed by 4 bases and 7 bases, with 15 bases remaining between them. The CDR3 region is CASSARGGQEQYF. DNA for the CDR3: TGTGCCAGCAGCGCCCGCGGAGGGCAAGAGCAGTACTTC.

CDR3 amino acids: CASSLAIAGGTTNEQFF. CDR3 nucleotides: TGCGCCAGCAGCTTGGCCATAGCGGGGGGGACAACCAATGAGCAGTTCTTC. This chain joins TRBV5-1 and TRBJ2-1; 11 bases map to TRBD2. Trimming at V came to 0 bases and at J to 6 bases, leaving 8 bases not matched to a gene. From germline, CDR1 is SGHRS and CDR2 YFSETQ. The CDR3 runs to 17 residues.

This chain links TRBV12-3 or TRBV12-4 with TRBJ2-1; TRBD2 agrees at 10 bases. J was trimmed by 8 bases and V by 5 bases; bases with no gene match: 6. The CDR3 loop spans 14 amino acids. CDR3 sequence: CASSRAGGPDEQFF. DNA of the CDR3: TGTGCCAGCAGTAGAGCGGGAGGGCCGGATGAGCAGTTCTTC.